A single sample is the source of the 30 T cell receptor beta chains below, sequenced in a study of shared clonotypes between healthy human individuals. Naive-designated CD8 cells lacked CD45RO, were positively enriched for CCR7, and omitted terminally differentiated effector memory CD45RA+ cells. Clones were read by immunoSEQ multiplex PCR, and TCRdb kept only the in-frame ones, dropping some. The data contain 2 million to 2.5 million clones, approximately 94% of them seen just once; the ten biggest clones take up roughly 1%. The sequenced material came from naive CD8+ T cells sorted from blood. These receptors originate from a man in his late teens or twenties in good health.

The rearrangement joins TRBV7-9 to TRBJ1-1; D unclear. Germline V CDR1 and CDR2: SEHNR, FQNEAQ (reference sequence). V lost 3 bases and J lost 8, with 7 bases in between. The CDR3 length is 11 residues. CDR3 DNA sequence: TGTGCCAGCAGCTTGACGATAGAAGCTTTCTTT. Protein: CASSLTIEAFF.

The chain joins TRBV5-4 to TRBJ2-7; D unresolved. The CDR3 consists of 20 residues. The V end lost 0 bases, the J end lost 4 bases, and 29 bases lay between the germline ends. CDR1 is SGHNT, CDR2 YYREEE, per germline (reference sequence). The CDR3 reads CASSLVLMSRGPTFIYEQYF. The CDR3, as DNA: TGTGCCAGCAGCTTGGTTCTAATGAGCCGAGGACCTACCTTTATTTACGAGCAGTACTTC.

The chain couples TRBV15 to TRBJ2-5; a possible D gene is TRBD2 (6 bases). Trimming shortened V by 3 bases and J by 2 bases, and 13 bases separated the two germline ends. Germline CDR1 LNHNV, CDR2 YYDKDF (reference sequence). This CDR3 contains 15 residues. CDR3 sequence reads: CATSRPGLLQETQYF. DNA of the CDR3: TGTGCCACCAGCAGGCCGGGACTTTTACAAGAGACCCAGTACTTC.

The V call is TRBV9, the J call TRBJ2-1, with 9 nucleotides matching TRBD2. From germline, CDR1 is SGDLS and CDR2 YYNGEE. The CDR3 length is 15 residues. V lost 3 bases to trimming and J lost 8 bases; unmatched junction nucleotides: 9. DNA for the CDR3: TGTGCCAGCAGCGCTCCTATAGCGGGAGTGGATGAGCAGTTCTTC. It yields the protein CASSAPIAGVDEQFF.

This chain uses TRBV25-1 with TRBJ2-5; tentatively, D is TRBD2 (6 bases). V gave up 10 bases and J gave up 4 bases, with 16 bases separating them. The CDR3 runs to 13 residues. The germline CDR1 and CDR2 sequences are MGHDK and SYGVNS. The DNA for the CDR3 is TGTGCCACCAAAACGGGGGATTCAGAGACCCAGTACTTC. The encoded protein is CATKTGDSETQYF. Based on the CDR3 plus reference TRBV25-1 and TRBJ2-5, the full variable domain is EADIYQTPRYLVIGTGKKITLECSQTMGHDKMYWYQQDPGMELHLIHYSYGVNSTEKGDLSSESTVSRIRTEHFPLTLESARPSHTSQYLCATKTGDSETQYFGPGTRLLVL.

The rearrangement uses TRBV10-3 and TRBJ1-1, with unresolved D. Trimming pared 0 bases from V and 3 bases from J, leaving 8 bases between. The CDR3 has 14 residues. Germline CDR1 reads ENHRY; CDR2 reads SYGVKD. The CDR3 loop is CAISESYEDTEAFF. CDR3 bases: TGTGCCATCAGTGAGTCGTATGAAGACACTGAAGCTTTCTTT.

The V gene is TRBV5-6, the J gene TRBJ1-1, with a tentative D call TRBD1 (5 bases). Germline V gives CDR1 SGHDT, CDR2 YYEEEE. This CDR3 region has 15 residues. Between the trimmed V and J ends, which lost 0 bases and 0 bases, there was a span of 9 bases. Here the CDR3 reads CASSLELGVNTEAFF. In DNA, the CDR3 is TGTGCCAGCAGCTTGGAACTAGGGGTGAACACTGAAGCTTTCTTT. The whole variable domain, filled in from reference TRBV5-6 and TRBJ1-1, reads DAGVTQSPTHLIKTRGQQVTLRCSPKSGHDTVSWYQQALGQGPQFIFQYYEEEERQRGNFPDRFSGHQFPNYSSELNVNALLLGDSALYLCASSLELGVNTEAFFGQGTRLTVV.

The chain has TRBV5-5 and TRBJ2-7; the match to TRBD2 covers 7 bases. J lost 4 bases, V lost 3 bases, and 7 bases had no gene match. The germline CDR1 and CDR2 sequences are SGHKS and YYEKEE (reference sequence). The CDR3 is 14 residues long. CDR3 sequence reads: CASSWVLASYEQYF. CDR3 nucleotide sequence: TGTGCCAGCAGCTGGGTACTAGCGTCTTACGAGCAGTACTTC.

This chain connects TRBV5-3 to TRBJ2-1; 14 bases are a match to TRBD2. Being an ORF, TRBV5-3 has a function that is uncertain. Germline trimming cut 4 bases from V and 7 bases from J; bases unmatched to any gene: 4. The CDR3 is made up of 15 amino acids. CDR3 in DNA: TGTGCCAGAAGCGAGACTAGCGGGAGGGCAAATGAGCAGTTCTTC. Protein sequence: CARSETSGRANEQFF.

In regard to this clone: The same CDR3 arises from other DNA sequences in this sample as well. The chain joins TRBV9 to TRBJ2-3; D unresolved. Trimming removed 0 bases at V and 4 bases at J, with 3 bases between. Looked up from germline, CDR1 is SGDLS and CDR2 is YYNGEE. The CDR3 has 12 residues. This CDR3 reads CASSVGSDTQYF. The CDR3 DNA follows: TGTGCCAGCAGCGTAGGCTCAGATACGCAGTATTTT. Full variable domain (outside the CDR3, taken from reference TRBV9 and TRBJ2-3): DSGVTQTPKHLITATGQRVTLRCSPRSGDLSVYWYQQSLDQGLQFLIQYYNGEERAKGNILERFSAQQFPDLHSELNLSSLELGDSALYFCASSVGSDTQYFGPGTRLTVL.

V and J are TRBV4-1 and TRBJ2-7; 10 bases match TRBD2. After removal of 5 bases from V and 3 bases from J, the junction contained 10 bases not matched to a gene. Germline-derived CDR1 and CDR2 are MGHRA and YSYEKL. This CDR3 is 16 amino acids long. CDR3 sequence (DNA): TGCGCCAGCAGCGAATCCCCTAGCGGGAGTCTCTACGAGCAGTACTTC. This sequence encodes CASSESPSGSLYEQYF.

V is TRBV10-1 and J is TRBJ2-1; TRBD2 aligns across 10 bases. V lost 2 bases to trimming and J lost 2 bases; unmatched junction nucleotides: 3. This CDR3 has 16 amino acids. Germline CDR1 reads WNHNN; CDR2 reads SYGVQD (reference sequence). As DNA, the CDR3 is TGCGCCAGCAGTGAGGAAGCGGGAGGGCCCTACAATGAGCAGTTCTTC. This sequence encodes CASSEEAGGPYNEQFF.

J is TRBJ1-1 and V is TRBV18, with a tentative D call TRBD1 (6 bases). The CDR3 is 15 residues long. The germline V and J ends were trimmed by 4 bases and 6 bases, with 18 bases remaining between them. Germline values: CDR1 KGHSH, CDR2 LQKENI. The CDR3 nucleotides are TGTGCCAGCTCACTCCCCCGAAGGGGGGCGCCTGAAGCTTTCTTT. Translated, it gives CASSLPRRGAPEAFF.

V usage is TRBV6-1 and J usage is TRBJ2-2; no firm D call. This CDR3 region has 12 residues. Germline CDR1 is MNHNS and CDR2 is SASEGT. Between the trimmed V and J ends, which lost 6 bases and 4 bases, there was a span of 6 bases. The CDR3 sequence: CASRPSTGELFF. CDR3 nucleotide sequence: TGTGCCAGCAGGCCGAGCACCGGGGAGCTGTTTTTT.

The chain couples TRBV9 to TRBJ2-7; the D is unclear. This CDR3 contains 15 residues. Trimming took off 0 bases at V and 0 bases at J, with 10 bases between the two ends. Germline V gene sequence: CDR1 SGDLS, CDR2 YYNGEE. DNA of the CDR3: TGTGCCAGCAGCGTAGGAAGCGCTAACTCCTACGAGCAGTACTTC. Protein sequence: CASSVGSANSYEQYF.

J is TRBJ1-1 and V is TRBV19; 10 nucleotides agree with TRBD1. The CDR3 covers 16 residues. Looked up from germline, CDR1 is LNHDA and CDR2 is SQIVND (reference sequence). The V gene end was trimmed by 7 bases and the J gene end by 5 bases; junction bases not matched to a gene: 13. CDR3 region: CASTLLTGGEKTEAFF. The CDR3 DNA is TGTGCCAGTACCTTACTGACAGGGGGCGAGAAGACTGAAGCTTTCTTT.

J is TRBJ2-7 and V is TRBV27, with D possibly TRBD2 on 5 matching bases. The CDR3 has 15 amino acids. CDR1 MNHEY and CDR2 SMNVEV come from the germline V gene (reference sequence). The ends were cut back, 7 bases at V and 0 bases at J, with 16 bases in the middle. CDR3 DNA sequence: TGTGCCAGCAACCCTGGTCCGGGAAGCTCCTACGAGCAGTACTTC. Amino acid sequence: CASNPGPGSSYEQYF.

V and J are TRBV2 and TRBJ1-1; the match to TRBD1 covers 9 bases. V lost 4 bases, J lost 2 bases, and 5 bases stayed unmatched. Germline V CDR1 and CDR2: SNHLY, FYNNEI. The CDR3 is 15 amino acids. CDR3 in DNA: TGTGCCAGCAGTGGAAACAGGGGGCTCAACACTGAAGCTTTCTTT. It specifies CASSGNRGLNTEAFF.

This chain links TRBV5-5 with TRBJ2-5; 11 bases fit TRBD1. The CDR3 has 17 residues. Germline CDR1 and CDR2: SGHKS and YYEKEE (reference sequence). Losses at the gene ends were 4 bases for V and 1 base for J; bases not matched to a gene: 9. The DNA of the CDR3 is TGTGCCAGCAGCCAGCCCCCGGGACAGGGGGTCCAAGAGACCCAGTACTTC. Translation gives CASSQPPGQGVQETQYF.

V usage is TRBV27 and J usage is TRBJ1-6; possible D gene TRBD1, 6 bases. The CDR3 spans 15 residues. Trimming removed 6 bases from V and 6 bases from J, with 15 bases in between. Germline loops: CDR1 MNHEY, CDR2 SMNVEV (reference sequence). CDR3 in amino acids: CASSLQGTPNSPLHF. The CDR3 coding sequence is TGTGCCAGCAGCCTACAGGGAACCCCTAATTCACCCCTCCACTTT.

Comments on this clone: The sample holds other DNA sequences that translate to the same CDR3. The J gene is TRBJ2-7, the V gene TRBV13; D not resolved. Deletions cut 5 bases from V and 2 bases from J, with 13 bases between. CDR3 size: 14 residues. Germline V gene data show CDR1 as PRHDT and CDR2 as FYEKMQ (reference sequence). As DNA, the CDR3 is TGTGCCAGCAGCCCCCAAGTAGGCGCCTACGAGCAGTACTTC. The encoded protein is CASSPQVGAYEQYF.

This chain uses TRBV6-1 with TRBJ2-7; D is perhaps TRBD1 (5 bases). The CDR3 totals 18 residues. V was cut by 3 bases and J by 0 bases, with 21 bases left in between. Germline V gene data show CDR1 as MNHNS and CDR2 as SASEGT. In nucleotides, the CDR3 is TGTGCCAGCAGTGAGGTCCATTACGAGACAGAAAGCTCCTACGAGCAGTACTTC. Encoded protein: CASSEVHYETESSYEQYF.

As concerns this clone: Other DNA sequences in this sample translate to the same CDR3. The V and J genes are TRBV19 and TRBJ1-1; D not resolved. The CDR3 totals 13 residues. V was trimmed by 0 bases and J by 4 bases, leaving 6 bases between them. Germline CDR1 is LNHDA and CDR2 is SQIVND (reference sequence). The CDR3: CASSIDEGTEAFF. The CDR3, as DNA: TGTGCCAGTAGTATAGATGAGGGCACTGAAGCTTTCTTT.

The chain joins TRBV30 to TRBJ2-1; 12 nucleotides align to TRBD2. The CDR3 is made up of 18 amino acids. J lost 0 bases, V lost 5 bases, and 11 bases had no gene match. Germline values: CDR1 GTSNPN, CDR2 SVGIG (reference sequence). CDR3 region: CAWSGTGTSGSSYNEQFF. Written as DNA, the CDR3 is TGTGCCTGGTCAGGGACCGGGACTAGCGGGTCCTCCTACAATGAGCAGTTCTTC.

CDR3 region: CASSQETTLSYEQYF. The CDR3 DNA sequence: TGCGCCAGCAGCCAAGAGACGACCCTCTCCTACGAGCAGTACTTC. The J gene is TRBJ2-7, the V gene TRBV4-1; D is unclear. CDR3 length: 15 amino acids. Trimming cost V 0 bases and J 0 bases, with 9 bases left between them. CDR1 is MGHRA, CDR2 YSYEKL, per germline.

A single count supports this clone. CDR3: CASSVPAFSGTDTQYF. The CDR3, as DNA: TGTGCCAGCAGCGTGCCGGCCTTCTCGGGCACAGATACGCAGTATTTT. V and J are TRBV5-8 and TRBJ2-3; D is ambiguous. CDR1 and CDR2 (germline): SGHTS, YDEGEE. V shed 4 bases and J shed 1 base, with 16 bases lying between them. This CDR3 contains 16 residues.

CDR3 loop: CASSELPSISYEQYF. Written as DNA, the CDR3 is TGTGCCAGCAGCGAGCTCCCCTCAATCTCCTACGAGCAGTACTTC. The chain uses TRBV6-5 and TRBJ2-7; D not resolved. The CDR3 is made up of 15 amino acids. V lost 6 bases and J lost 0, with 15 bases in between. CDR1 and CDR2 (germline): MNHEY, SVGAGI.

The chain links TRBV13 to TRBJ2-1; 14 positions agree with TRBD2. The CDR3 spans 17 residues. CDR1 and CDR2 from the germline V gene are PRHDT and FYEKMQ (reference sequence). V trimming: 4 bases; J trimming: 9 bases; junction bases outside the gene matches: 11. The chain's CDR3 is CASSYGTSGSSLSEQFF. CDR3 coding DNA: TGTGCCAGCAGCTACGGGACTAGCGGGAGCTCCCTGAGTGAGCAGTTCTTC.

The J gene is TRBJ2-1, the V gene TRBV10-3, with 8 bases aligning to TRBD2. The trim removed 0 bases at V and 5 bases at J, leaving 6 bases unmatched. CDR3 length: 16 amino acids. CDR1 and CDR2 (germline): ENHRY, SYGVKD. The CDR3 coding sequence is TGTGCCATCAGTGAGTCGATGAGCGGGAGTAACAATGAGCAGTTCTTC. It is translated as CAISESMSGSNNEQFF.

This chain connects TRBV27 to TRBJ2-3; D may be TRBD2 (5 bases). Germline-derived CDR1 and CDR2 are MNHEY and SMNVEV (reference sequence). This CDR3 comprises 14 residues. Trimming stripped 2 bases from V and 3 bases from J, with 9 bases between. The CDR3 protein is CASSLEERTDTQYF. CDR3 in DNA: TGTGCCAGCAGTTTAGAGGAGCGGACAGATACGCAGTATTTT.